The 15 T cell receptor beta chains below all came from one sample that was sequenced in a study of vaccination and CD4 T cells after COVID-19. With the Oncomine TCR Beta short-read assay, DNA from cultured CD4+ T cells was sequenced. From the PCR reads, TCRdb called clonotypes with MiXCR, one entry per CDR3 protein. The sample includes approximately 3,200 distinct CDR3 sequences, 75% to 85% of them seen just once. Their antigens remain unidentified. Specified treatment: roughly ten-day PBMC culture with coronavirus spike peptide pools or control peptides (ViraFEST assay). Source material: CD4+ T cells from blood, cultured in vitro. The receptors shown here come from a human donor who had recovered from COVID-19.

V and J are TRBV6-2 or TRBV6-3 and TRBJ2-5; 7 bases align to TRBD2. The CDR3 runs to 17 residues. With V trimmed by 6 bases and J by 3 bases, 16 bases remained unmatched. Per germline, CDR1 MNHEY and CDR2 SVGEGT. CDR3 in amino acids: CASRTKGLNSPKETQYF. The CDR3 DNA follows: TGTGCCAGCAGGACTAAGGGACTAAATTCCCCAAAAGAGACCCAGTACTTC.

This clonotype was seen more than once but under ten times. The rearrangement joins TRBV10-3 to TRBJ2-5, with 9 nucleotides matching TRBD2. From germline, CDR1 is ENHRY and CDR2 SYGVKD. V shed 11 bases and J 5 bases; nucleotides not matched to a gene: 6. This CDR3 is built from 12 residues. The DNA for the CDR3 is TGTGCCTCAGCGGGGGGAGAGGAGACCCAGTACTTC. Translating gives CASAGGEETQYF.

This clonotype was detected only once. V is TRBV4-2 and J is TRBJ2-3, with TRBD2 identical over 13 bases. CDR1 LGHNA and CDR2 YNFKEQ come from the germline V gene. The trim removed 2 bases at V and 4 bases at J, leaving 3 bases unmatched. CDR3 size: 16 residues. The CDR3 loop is CASSQTSGGAADTQYF. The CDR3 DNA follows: TGTGCCAGCAGCCAAACTAGCGGGGGGGCCGCAGATACGCAGTATTTT.

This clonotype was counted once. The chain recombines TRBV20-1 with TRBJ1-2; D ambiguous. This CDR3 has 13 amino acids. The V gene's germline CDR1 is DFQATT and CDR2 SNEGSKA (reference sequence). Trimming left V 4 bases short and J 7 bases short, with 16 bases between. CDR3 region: CSAIPPSEAGYTF. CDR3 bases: TGCAGTGCTATACCCCCTTCGGAGGCTGGCTACACCTTC.

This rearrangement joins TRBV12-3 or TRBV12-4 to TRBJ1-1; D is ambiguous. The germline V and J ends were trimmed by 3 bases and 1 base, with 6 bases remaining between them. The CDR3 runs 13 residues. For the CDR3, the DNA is TGTGCCAGCAGTTTTGCGGGGAACACTGAAGCTTTCTTT. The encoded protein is CASSFAGNTEAFF.

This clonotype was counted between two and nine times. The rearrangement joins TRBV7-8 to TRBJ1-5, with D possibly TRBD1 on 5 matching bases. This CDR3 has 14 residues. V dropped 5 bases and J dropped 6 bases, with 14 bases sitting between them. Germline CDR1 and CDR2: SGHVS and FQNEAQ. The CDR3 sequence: CASSPIRGVQPQHF. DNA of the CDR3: TGTGCCAGCAGCCCCATAAGGGGAGTTCAGCCCCAGCATTTT.

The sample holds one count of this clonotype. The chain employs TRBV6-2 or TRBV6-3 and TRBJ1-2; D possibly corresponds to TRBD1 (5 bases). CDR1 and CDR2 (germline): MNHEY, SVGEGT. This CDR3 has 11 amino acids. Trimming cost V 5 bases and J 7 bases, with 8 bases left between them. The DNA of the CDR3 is TGTGCCAGCAGTCCAGGGTTTGGCTACACCTTC. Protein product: CASSPGFGYTF.

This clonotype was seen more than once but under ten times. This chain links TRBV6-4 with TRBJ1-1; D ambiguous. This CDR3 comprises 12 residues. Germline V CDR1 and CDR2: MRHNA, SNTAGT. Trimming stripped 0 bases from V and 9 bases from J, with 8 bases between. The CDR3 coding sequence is TGTGCCAGCAGTGACTCAAAGGGAAAAGCTTTCTTT. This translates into CASSDSKGKAFF.

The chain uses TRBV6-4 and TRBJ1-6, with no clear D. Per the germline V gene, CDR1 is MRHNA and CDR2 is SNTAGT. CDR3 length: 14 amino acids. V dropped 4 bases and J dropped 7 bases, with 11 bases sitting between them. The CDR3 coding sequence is TGTGCCAGCAGTGCGCGGGCGGGGAATTCACCCCTCCACTTT. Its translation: CASSARAGNSPLHF.

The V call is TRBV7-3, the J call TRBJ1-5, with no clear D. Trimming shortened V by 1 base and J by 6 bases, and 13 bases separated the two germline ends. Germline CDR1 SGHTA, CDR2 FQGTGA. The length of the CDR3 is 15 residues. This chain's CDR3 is CASSLMGGVGQPQHF. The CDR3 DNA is TGTGCCAGCAGCTTAATGGGCGGAGTGGGTCAGCCCCAGCATTTT.

CDR3 residues: CASSYSGNSYEQYF. Here the CDR3 DNA reads TGTGCCAGCAGTTACTCAGGGAACTCCTACGAGCAGTACTTC. V is TRBV6-5 and J is TRBJ2-7; D is undetermined. CDR1 and CDR2 from the germline V gene are MNHEY and SVGAGI. With 0 bases removed from V and 0 bases from J, the gap between germline ends came to 6 bases. The CDR3 length is 14 residues.

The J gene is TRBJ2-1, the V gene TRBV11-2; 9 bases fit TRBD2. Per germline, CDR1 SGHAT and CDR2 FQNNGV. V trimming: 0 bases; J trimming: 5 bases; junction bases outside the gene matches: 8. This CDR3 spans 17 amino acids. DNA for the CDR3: TGTGCCAGCAGCTTAGATGGGGCGGGGGGGGCCCACAATGAGCAGTTCTTC. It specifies CASSLDGAGGAHNEQFF.

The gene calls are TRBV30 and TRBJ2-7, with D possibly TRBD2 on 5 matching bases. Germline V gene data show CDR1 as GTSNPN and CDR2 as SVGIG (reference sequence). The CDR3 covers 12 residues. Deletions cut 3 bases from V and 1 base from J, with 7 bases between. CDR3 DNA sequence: TGTGCCTGGAGCCGGGGATCCTACGAGCAGTACTTC. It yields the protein CAWSRGSYEQYF. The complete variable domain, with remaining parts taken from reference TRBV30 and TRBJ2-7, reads SQTIHQWPATLVQPVGSPLSLECTVEGTSNPNLYWYRQAAGRGLQLLFYSVGIGQISSEVPQNLSASRPQDRQFILSSKKLLLSDSGFYLCAWSRGSYEQYFGPGTRLTVT.

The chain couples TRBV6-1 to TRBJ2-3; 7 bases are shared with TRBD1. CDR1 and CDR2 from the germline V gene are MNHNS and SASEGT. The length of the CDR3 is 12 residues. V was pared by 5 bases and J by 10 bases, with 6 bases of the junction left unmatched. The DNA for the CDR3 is TGTGCCAGCAGTCGGGACAGTGGTGCGCAGTATTTT. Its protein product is CASSRDSGAQYF.

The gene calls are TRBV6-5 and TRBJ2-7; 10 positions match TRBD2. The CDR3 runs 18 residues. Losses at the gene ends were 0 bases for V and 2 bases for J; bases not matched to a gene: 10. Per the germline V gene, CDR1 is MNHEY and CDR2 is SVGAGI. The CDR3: CASSYSQLAGSSPYEQYF. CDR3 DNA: TGTGCCAGCAGTTACTCGCAACTAGCGGGAAGTAGTCCCTACGAGCAGTACTTC.